These 14 T cell receptor beta chains were all obtained from the same sample, sequenced in a study of T cell responses to AZD1222 COVID-19 vaccine. The table came from immunoSEQ multiplex PCR; TCRdb's copy has only in-frame clones and leaves some out. The data hold under 80,000 clones, with around 84% observed a single time. Sequenced material: peripheral blood, taken on day 0 of AZD1222 vaccination. The receptors derive from an adult in good health.

The genes are TRBV13 and TRBJ1-3; 7 bases map to TRBD1. V was clipped by 5 bases and J by 2 bases; unmatched bases: 9. The germline CDR1 and CDR2 sequences are PRHDT and FYEKMQ (reference sequence). This CDR3 spans 16 amino acids. This CDR3 reads CASSPSDRVTGNTIYF. DNA of the CDR3: TGTGCCAGCAGCCCCTCTGACAGGGTAACTGGAAACACCATATATTTT.

The chain uses TRBV7-2 and TRBJ2-7, with D possibly being TRBD2 (5 bases). Trimming stripped 5 bases from V and 3 bases from J, with 20 bases between. Per germline, CDR1 SGHTA and CDR2 FQGNSA. CDR3 length: 16 amino acids. This chain's CDR3 is CASSPRAQRFSYEQYF. The CDR3 nucleotides are TGTGCCAGCAGCCCGAGAGCGCAGCGGTTCAGCTACGAGCAGTACTTC.

The chain employs TRBV19 and TRBJ1-5; D is unclear. The length of the CDR3 is 22 residues. Per the germline V gene, CDR1 is LNHDA and CDR2 is SQIVND (reference sequence). V shed 0 bases and J shed 0 bases, with 27 bases lying between them. The CDR3 is CASSIDQAQLRTQPDSNQPQHF. The CDR3 DNA is TGTGCCAGTAGTATAGATCAAGCACAACTGCGAACCCAACCCGATAGCAATCAGCCCCAGCATTTT.

V gene TRBV6-6 combines with J gene TRBJ2-1; D remains ambiguous. The CDR3 has 15 amino acids. V was clipped by 5 bases and J by 5 bases, with 16 bases between them. CDR1 is MNHNY, CDR2 SVGAGI, per germline (reference sequence). The CDR3 nucleotides read TGTGCCAGCAGTCCCCCAGCGCCTGCCGACAATGAGCAGTTCTTC. This sequence encodes CASSPPAPADNEQFF.

The V gene is TRBV9, the J gene TRBJ2-7; 11 nucleotides agree with TRBD2. V lost 4 bases to trimming and J lost 0 bases; unmatched junction nucleotides: 6. Looked up from germline, CDR1 is SGDLS and CDR2 is YYNGEE. The CDR3 covers 16 residues. In nucleotides, the CDR3 is TGTGCCAGCAGCCCCGACGGGACTAGCGGCTCCTACGAGCAGTACTTC. Translating gives CASSPDGTSGSYEQYF.

The gene calls are TRBV30 and TRBJ1-2; D is ambiguous. This CDR3 spans 12 amino acids. Germline CDR1 reads GTSNPN; CDR2 reads SVGIG (reference sequence). With 3 bases removed from V and 0 bases from J, the gap between germline ends came to 5 bases. This CDR3 reads CAWSQANYGYTF. The DNA for the CDR3 is TGTGCCTGGAGCCAGGCTAACTATGGCTACACCTTC.

This chain links TRBV24-1 with TRBJ2-1; the match to TRBD2 covers 8 bases. CDR1 KGHDR and CDR2 SFDVKD come from the germline V gene. The CDR3 sequence is 17 residues long. Germline trimming cut 0 bases from V and 7 bases from J; bases unmatched to any gene: 10. The CDR3, as DNA: TGTGCCACCAGTGATTTGAGCGGGAGTCGGACCTCGAATGAGCAGTTCTTC. It encodes CATSDLSGSRTSNEQFF.

The chain employs TRBV30 and TRBJ2-7, with 9 bases aligning to TRBD2. Germline CDR1 reads GTSNPN; CDR2 reads SVGIG (reference sequence). The CDR3 is made up of 13 amino acids. V trimming: 3 bases; J trimming: 7 bases; junction bases outside the gene matches: 7. CDR3 region: CAWRGTSPYEQYF. For the CDR3, the DNA is TGTGCCTGGAGAGGGACTAGCCCTTATGAGCAGTACTTC. Supplemented by reference TRBV30 and TRBJ2-7, the full variable domain reads SQTIHQWPATLVQPVGSPLSLECTVEGTSNPNLYWYRQAAGRGLQLLFYSVGIGQISSEVPQNLSASRPQDRQFILSSKKLLLSDSGFYLCAWRGTSPYEQYFGPGTRLTVT.

The V call is TRBV25-1, the J call TRBJ2-4; D may be TRBD1 (5 bases). This CDR3 is built from 11 residues. Per the germline V gene, CDR1 is MGHDK and CDR2 is SYGVNS. V was pared by 8 bases and J by 13 bases, with 15 bases between. Here the CDR3 reads CASSQGARQYF. The CDR3 nucleotides read TGTGCCAGCTCCCAAGGGGCCAGGCAGTACTTC.

V gene TRBV28 combines with J gene TRBJ1-2; tentatively, D is TRBD1 (5 bases). CDR3 size: 15 residues. The germline CDR1 and CDR2 sequences are MDHEN and SYDVKM. The ends were cut back, 6 bases at V and 8 bases at J, with 22 bases in the middle. The CDR3 sequence: CASSQMTERPGGYTF. CDR3 DNA: TGTGCCAGCAGCCAAATGACAGAACGCCCCGGAGGCTACACCTTC.

In the case of this clone: Mismatch with germline at one junction end may stem from a read error. This sequence joins TRBV2 and TRBJ1-1; 9 bases are shared with TRBD1. The CDR3 is made up of 14 amino acids. Germline lookup yields CDR1 SNHLY and CDR2 FYNNEI. Here the CDR3 reads CASREGQGLNEAFF. Here the CDR3 DNA reads TGTGCCAGCAGGGAAGGACAGGGGTTAAATGAAGCTTTCTTT.

As to this clone: Sequence at one end of the junction differs from germline and may be a read error. The CDR3 coding sequence is TGTGCTAGCAGCTTAGTTGCGCGGGAGACCCAGTACTTC. Its translation is CASSLVARETQYF. V usage is TRBV7-7 and J usage is TRBJ2-5, with D unresolved. Looked up from germline, CDR1 is SSHAT and CDR2 is FNYEAQ (reference sequence). The CDR3 consists of 13 residues.

The J gene is TRBJ1-1, the V gene TRBV18, with a possible D match to TRBD1 (6 bases). V was clipped by 5 bases and J by 4 bases, with 14 bases between them. The CDR3 totals 14 residues. Germline V gene lookup returns CDR1 KGHSH and CDR2 LQKENI. The CDR3 coding sequence is TGTGCCAGCTCAGTGGACAGTGGGAGCACTGAAGCTTTCTTT. The encoded protein is CASSVDSGSTEAFF.

The chain carries TRBV7-9 and TRBJ1-6; D not resolved. There are 14 residues in the CDR3. The V end was cut by 1 base, the J end by 5 bases, with 6 bases between. Germline V gene data show CDR1 as SEHNR and CDR2 as FQNEAQ (reference sequence). The CDR3 nucleotides are TGTGCCAGCAGCTTAGGGGGAGATAATTCACCCCTCCACTTT. It is translated as CASSLGGDNSPLHF.